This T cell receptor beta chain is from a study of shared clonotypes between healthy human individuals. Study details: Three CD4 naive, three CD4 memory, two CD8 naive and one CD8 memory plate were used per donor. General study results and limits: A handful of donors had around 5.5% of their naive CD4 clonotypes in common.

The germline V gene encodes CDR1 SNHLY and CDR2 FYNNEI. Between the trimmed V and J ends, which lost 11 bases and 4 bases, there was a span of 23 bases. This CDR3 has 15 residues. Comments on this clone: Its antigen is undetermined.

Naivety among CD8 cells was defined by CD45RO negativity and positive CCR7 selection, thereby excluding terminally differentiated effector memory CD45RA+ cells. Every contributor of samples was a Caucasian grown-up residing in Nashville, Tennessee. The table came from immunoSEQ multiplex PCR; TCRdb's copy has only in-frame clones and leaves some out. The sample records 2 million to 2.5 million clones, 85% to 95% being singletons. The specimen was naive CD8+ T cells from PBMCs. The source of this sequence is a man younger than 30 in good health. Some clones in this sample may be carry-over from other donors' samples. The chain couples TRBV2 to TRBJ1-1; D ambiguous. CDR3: CAPTAGKEGSTEAFF. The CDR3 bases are TGTGCCCCAACGGCGGGGAAGGAAGGGAGCACTGAAGCTTTCTTT.